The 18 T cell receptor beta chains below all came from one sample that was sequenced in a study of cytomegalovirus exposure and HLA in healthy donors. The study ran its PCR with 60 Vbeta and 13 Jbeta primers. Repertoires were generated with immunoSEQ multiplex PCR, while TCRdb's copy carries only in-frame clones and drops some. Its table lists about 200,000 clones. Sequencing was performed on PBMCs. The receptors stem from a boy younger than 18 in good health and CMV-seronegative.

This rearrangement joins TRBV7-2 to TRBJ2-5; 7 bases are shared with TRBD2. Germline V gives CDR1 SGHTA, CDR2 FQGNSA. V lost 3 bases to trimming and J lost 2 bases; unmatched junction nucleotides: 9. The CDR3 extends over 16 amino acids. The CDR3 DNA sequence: TGTGCCAGCAGCTTTGAGGGCTGGGGGGGACAAGAGACCCAGTACTTC. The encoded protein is CASSFEGWGGQETQYF.

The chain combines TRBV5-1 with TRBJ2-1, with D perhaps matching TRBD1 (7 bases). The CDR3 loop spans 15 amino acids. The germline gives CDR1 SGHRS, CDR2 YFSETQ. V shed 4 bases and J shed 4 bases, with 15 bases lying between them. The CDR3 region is CASSGNRGLYNEQFF. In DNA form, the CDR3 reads TGCGCCAGCAGCGGGAACAGGGGACTTTACAATGAGCAGTTCTTC.

The CDR3 spells CAVPLMQSTTNEKLFF. DNA for the CDR3: TGCGCCGTACCGCTTATGCAGTCAACAACTAATGAAAAACTGTTTTTT. This sequence joins TRBV10-2 and TRBJ1-4; D not resolved. V lost 11 bases, J lost 0 bases, and 19 bases lay in between. This CDR3 is built from 16 residues. Germline V gene lookup returns CDR1 WSHSY and CDR2 SAAADI.

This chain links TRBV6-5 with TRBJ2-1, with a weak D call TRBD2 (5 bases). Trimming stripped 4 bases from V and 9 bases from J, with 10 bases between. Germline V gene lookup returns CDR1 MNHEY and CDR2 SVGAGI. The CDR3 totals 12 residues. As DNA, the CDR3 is TGTGCCAGCAGTTTACTAGGCGGTGAGCAGTTCTTC. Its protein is CASSLLGGEQFF.

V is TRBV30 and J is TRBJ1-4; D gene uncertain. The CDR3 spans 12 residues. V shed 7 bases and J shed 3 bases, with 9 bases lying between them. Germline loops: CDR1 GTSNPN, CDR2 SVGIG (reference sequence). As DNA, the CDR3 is TGTGCCTACGACCGGGCTAATGAAAAACTGTTTTTT. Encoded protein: CAYDRANEKLFF.

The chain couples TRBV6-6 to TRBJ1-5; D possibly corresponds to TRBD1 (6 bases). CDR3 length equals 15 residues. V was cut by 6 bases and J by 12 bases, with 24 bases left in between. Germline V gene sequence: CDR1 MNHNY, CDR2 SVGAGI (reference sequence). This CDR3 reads CASSYGRDTGGGQHF. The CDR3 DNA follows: TGTGCCAGCAGCTATGGCCGGGACACAGGAGGAGGCCAGCATTTT.

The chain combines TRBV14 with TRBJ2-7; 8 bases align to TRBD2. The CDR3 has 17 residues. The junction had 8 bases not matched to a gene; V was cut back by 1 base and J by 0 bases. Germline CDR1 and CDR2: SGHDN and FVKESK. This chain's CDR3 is CASSQGILRGGSYEQYF. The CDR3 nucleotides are TGTGCCAGCAGCCAAGGAATCTTACGGGGGGGCTCCTACGAGCAGTACTTC.

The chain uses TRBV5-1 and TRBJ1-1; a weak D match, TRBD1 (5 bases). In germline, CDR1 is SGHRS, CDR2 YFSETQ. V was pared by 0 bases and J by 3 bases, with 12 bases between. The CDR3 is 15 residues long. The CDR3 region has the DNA TGCGCCAGCAGCTTGGTGGGACTAGGGGACACTGAAGCTTTCTTT. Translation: CASSLVGLGDTEAFF. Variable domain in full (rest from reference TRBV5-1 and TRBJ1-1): KAGVTQTPRYLIKTRGQQVTLSCSPISGHRSVSWYQQTPGQGLQFLFEYFSETQRNKGNFPGRFSGRQFSNSRSEMNVSTLELGDSALYLCASSLVGLGDTEAFFGQGTRLTVV.

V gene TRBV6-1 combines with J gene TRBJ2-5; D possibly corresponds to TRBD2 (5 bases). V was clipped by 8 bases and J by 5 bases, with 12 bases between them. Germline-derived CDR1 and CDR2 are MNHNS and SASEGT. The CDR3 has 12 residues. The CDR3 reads CASAGLGETQYF. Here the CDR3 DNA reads TGTGCCAGCGCTGGACTGGGGGAGACCCAGTACTTC.

For the CDR3, the DNA is TGTGCCACCCTGAGGGGGGGCGCGAACAATTCACCCCTCCACTTT. Translated, it gives CATLRGGANNSPLHF. This chain joins TRBV28 and TRBJ1-6; a possible D gene is TRBD1 (6 bases). The CDR3 extends over 15 amino acids. Trimming removed 10 bases at V and 7 bases at J, with 20 bases between. The germline V gene encodes CDR1 MDHEN and CDR2 SYDVKM.

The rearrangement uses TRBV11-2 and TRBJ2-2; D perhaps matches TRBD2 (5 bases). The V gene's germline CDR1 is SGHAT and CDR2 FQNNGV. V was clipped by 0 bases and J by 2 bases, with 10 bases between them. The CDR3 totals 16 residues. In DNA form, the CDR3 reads TGTGCCAGCAGCTTAGAGCTAGCTTCTAACACCGGGGAGCTGTTTTTT. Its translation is CASSLELASNTGELFF.

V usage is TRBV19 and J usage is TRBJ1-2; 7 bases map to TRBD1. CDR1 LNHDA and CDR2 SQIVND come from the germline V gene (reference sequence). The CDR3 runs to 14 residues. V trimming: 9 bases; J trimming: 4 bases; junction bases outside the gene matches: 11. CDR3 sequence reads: CASRGMGPSYGYTF. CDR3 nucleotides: TGTGCCAGCAGGGGGATGGGGCCTTCCTATGGCTACACCTTC.

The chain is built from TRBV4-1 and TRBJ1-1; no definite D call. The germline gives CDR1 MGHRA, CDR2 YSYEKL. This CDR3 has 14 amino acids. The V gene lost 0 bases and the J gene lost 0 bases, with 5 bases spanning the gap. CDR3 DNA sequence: TGCGCCAGCAGCCAAGAGGGAGTGAACACTGAAGCTTTCTTT. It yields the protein CASSQEGVNTEAFF.

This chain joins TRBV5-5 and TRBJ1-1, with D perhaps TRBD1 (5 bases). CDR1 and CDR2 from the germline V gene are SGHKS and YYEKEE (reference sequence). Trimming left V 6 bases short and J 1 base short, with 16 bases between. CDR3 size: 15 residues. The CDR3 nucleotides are TGTGCCAGCACCCAAAGTTACAGGAGGAACACTGAAGCTTTCTTT. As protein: CASTQSYRRNTEAFF.

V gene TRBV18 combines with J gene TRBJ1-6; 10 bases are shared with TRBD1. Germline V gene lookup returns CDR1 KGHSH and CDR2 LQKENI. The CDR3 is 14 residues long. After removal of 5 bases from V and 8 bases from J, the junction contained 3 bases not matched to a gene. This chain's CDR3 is CASSLGQGDSPLHF. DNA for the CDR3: TGTGCCAGCTCATTAGGACAGGGGGATTCACCCCTCCACTTT.

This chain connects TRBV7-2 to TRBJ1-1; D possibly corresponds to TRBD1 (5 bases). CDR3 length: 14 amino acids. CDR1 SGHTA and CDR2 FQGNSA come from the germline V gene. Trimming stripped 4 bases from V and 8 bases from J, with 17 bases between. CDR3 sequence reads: CASSSEARAGEAFF. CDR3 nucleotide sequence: TGTGCCAGCAGCTCCGAGGCACGGGCAGGGGAAGCTTTCTTT. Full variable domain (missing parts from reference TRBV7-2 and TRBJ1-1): GAGVSQSPSNKVTEKGKDVELRCDPISGHTALYWYRQSLGQGLEFLIYFQGNSAPDKSGLPSDRFSAERTGGSVSTLTIQRTQQEDSAVYLCASSSEARAGEAFFGQGTRLTVV.

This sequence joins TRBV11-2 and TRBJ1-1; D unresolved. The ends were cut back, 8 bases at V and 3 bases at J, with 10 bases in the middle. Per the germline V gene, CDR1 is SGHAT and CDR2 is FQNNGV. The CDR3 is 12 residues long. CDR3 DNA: TGTGCCAGCGGCGAGGGCCACACTGAAGCTTTCTTT. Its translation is CASGEGHTEAFF.

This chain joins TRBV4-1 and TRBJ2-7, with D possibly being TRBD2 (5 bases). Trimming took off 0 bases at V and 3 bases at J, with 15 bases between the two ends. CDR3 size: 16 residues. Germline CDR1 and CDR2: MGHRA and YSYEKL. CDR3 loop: CASSQDASTGLYEQYF. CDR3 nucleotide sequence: TGCGCCAGCAGCCAAGATGCCTCCACTGGACTCTACGAGCAGTACTTC.